This T cell receptor (beta chain) comes out of a study of OX40 agonist ivuxolimab in advanced cancers. Study in general: Patient treatment consisted of intravenous ivuxolimab administration every 2 weeks at 0.01 to 10 mg/kg.

Study-level findings and limits: In CD8+ T cells, expanded clones were on average more numerous than in CD4+.

Per germline, CDR1 MNHEY and CDR2 SMNVEV (reference sequence). The CDR3 contains 14 residues. The ends lost 5 bases at V and 2 bases at J; junction bases unmatched: 5. Libraries were prepared by immunoSEQ multiplex PCR; TCRdb keeps only in-frame clonotypes and omits some of them. The top ten hold 5.5% of the sample, which has roughly 100,000 clones, 86% seen once. On this clone: Its target is not known.

This sequence joins TRBV27 and TRBJ1-1; the match to TRBD1 covers 7 bases. The sample in question was CD4+ or CD8+ T cells sorted from blood, obtained in a trial of the OX40 agonist ivuxolimab. The clonotype comes from an adult with an advanced solid tumor such as melanoma, head and neck, liver or kidney cancer. The CDR3, as DNA: TGTGCCAGCAGTCTGGGACAGTATAACACTGAAGCTTTCTTT. The encoded protein is CASSLGQYNTEAFF.